This TCR beta chain appears in the sequencing data of a study of shared clonotypes between healthy human individuals. CD4+ cells yielded CD45RA+ naive and CD45RA-negative memory subsets. Regarding the study as a whole: A reduction in generation probabilities was seen for non-shared clonotypes relative to those shared by all four donors.

As to this clone: Its antigen is currently unknown. One end of the junction fails to match germline, which may point to a read error.

Germline loops: CDR1 MNHNS, CDR2 SASEGT. The CDR3 is 14 residues long. As originally analysed: ImmunoSEQ only sent back junction sequences with no quality scores, so filtering was done differently. Repertoires were generated with immunoSEQ multiplex PCR, while TCRdb's copy carries only in-frame clones and drops some. V and J calls plus clone size are reproduced from that table; the DNA served to infer D and trimming. The sample holds roughly 530,000 clones, almost 97% seen once. V usage is TRBV6-1 and J usage is TRBJ1-4; D unresolved. The clonotype was recovered from a woman aged 30 to 39 in good health. The sample was naive CD4+ T cells sorted from blood. Subset here: CD45RA+ positively selected. CDR3 loop: CASREVRGYEKLFF. The CDR3 nucleotides read TGTGCCAGCAGGGAAGTTCGGGGATATGAAAAACTGTTTTTT.